This T cell receptor beta chain was identified during a study of cytomegalovirus exposure and HLA in healthy donors. General study points: In a later analysis, common viral pathogens appeared linked to several of the most significant clusters. Across donors, sequencing depth was assumed by presence/absence analyses to be roughly uniform.

This CDR3 has 15 residues. J was trimmed by 9 bases and V by 6 bases; bases with no gene match: 13. The germline V gene encodes CDR1 SGHTA and CDR2 FQGTGA. The PCR contained 60 Vbeta and 13 Jbeta primers. Profiling relied on immunoSEQ multiplex PCR, and the TCRdb table lists in-frame clones only, not all of them. Of about 140,000 clones in the sample, roughly three quarters are singletons; the top ten hold 1.5% to 2%. Every donor was a healthy person donating bone marrow. Despite likely unrecorded immune exposures, the donors were nominally healthy at the time of sampling. This clone showed up just a few times. Its target is not known.

The TCR comes from a woman in her 30s in good health and CMV-seronegative. The sequencing sample was made of PBMCs. This sequence joins TRBV7-3 and TRBJ2-1; 8 bases align to TRBD2. CDR3 protein: CASSRIGAGVGEQFF. In DNA form, the CDR3 reads TGTGCCAGCAGTCGAATCGGAGCGGGAGTAGGTGAGCAGTTCTTC.